This T cell receptor (beta chain) stems from a study of cytomegalovirus exposure and HLA in healthy donors. Libraries were prepared by immunoSEQ multiplex PCR; TCRdb keeps only in-frame clonotypes and omits some of them. This sample has 100,000 or so clones, with more than 85% found just once. Trimming shortened V by 1 base and J by 7 bases, and 11 bases separated the two germline ends. The CDR3 contains 13 residues. Germline V CDR1 and CDR2: LGHNT, FRNRAP. The source of this sequence is a woman under 30 in good health and CMV-seropositive. Sequencing input: PBMCs. V gene TRBV12-5 combines with J gene TRBJ2-7; D remains unclear. CDR3 loop: CASGLAWPPEQYF. The CDR3 DNA reads TGTGCTAGTGGTTTGGCCTGGCCCCCGGAGCAGTACTTC.